Reported below is one T cell receptor beta chain. These data originate in a study of T cell responses to AZD1222 COVID-19 vaccine. The repertoire was sequenced with immunoSEQ multiplex PCR; TCRdb's copy has only in-frame clones and lacks some. Among 110,000 to 150,000 clones listed, just over 90% were seen once. The CDR3 consists of 14 residues. Germline V CDR1 and CDR2: SGHRS, YFSETQ. Trimming pared 1 base from V and 3 bases from J, leaving 10 bases between. The sequencing here drew on peripheral blood, taken on day 0 of AZD1222 vaccination. The origin of this receptor is an adult in good health. This rearrangement joins TRBV5-1 to TRBJ1-1; weak D call: TRBD1 (6 bases). In nucleotides, the CDR3 is TGCGCCAGCAGCTTGACAGGGCTCGACACTGAAGCTTTCTTT. It encodes CASSLTGLDTEAFF.